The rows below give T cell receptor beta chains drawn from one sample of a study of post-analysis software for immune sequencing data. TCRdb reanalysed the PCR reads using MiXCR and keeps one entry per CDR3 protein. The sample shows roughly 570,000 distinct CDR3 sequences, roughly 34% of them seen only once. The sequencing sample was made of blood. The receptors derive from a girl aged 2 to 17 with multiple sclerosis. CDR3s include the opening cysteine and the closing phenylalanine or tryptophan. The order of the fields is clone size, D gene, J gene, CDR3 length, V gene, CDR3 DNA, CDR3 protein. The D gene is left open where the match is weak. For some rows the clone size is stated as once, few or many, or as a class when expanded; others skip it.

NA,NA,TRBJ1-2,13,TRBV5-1,TGCGCCAGCAGCGAGCCCCACTCTTTGGGCTACACCTTC,CASSEPHSLGYTF
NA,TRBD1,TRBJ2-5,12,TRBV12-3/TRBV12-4,TGTGCCAGCAGTGGACAGGGGGGGACCCAGTACTTC,CASSGQGGTQYF
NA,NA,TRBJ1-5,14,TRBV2,TGTGCCAGCAGTGAAGCGAGTGGAAATCAGCCCCAGCATTTT,CASSEASGNQPQHF
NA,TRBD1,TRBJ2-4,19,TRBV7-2,TGTGCCAGCAGCTTAGTTTTGGGGACAGGGCGATTAGCCAAAAACATTCAGTACTTC,CASSLVLGTGRLAKNIQYF
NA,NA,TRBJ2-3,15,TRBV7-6,TGTGCCAGCAGCTTAGGTGCAGGCGTTAAGGAGACGCAGTATTTT,CASSLGAGVKETQYF
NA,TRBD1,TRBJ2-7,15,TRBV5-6,TGTGCCAGCAGCTTGGTCAGGGGGCGCGGTAACGAGCAGTACTTC,CASSLVRGRGNEQYF
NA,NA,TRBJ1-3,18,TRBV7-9,TGTGCCAGCAGCGGGGCGGTAGGACAGAGTTTCTCTGGAAACACCATATATTTT,CASSGAVGQSFSGNTIYF
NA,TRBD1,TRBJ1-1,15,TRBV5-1,TGCGCCAGCAGCGCCGGGACAGGGGGCGGCCTCTTGGCTTTCTTT,CASSAGTGGGLLAFF
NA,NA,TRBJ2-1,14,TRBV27,TGTGCCAGCAGTTTATCGGCCCATTACAATGAGCAGTTCTTC,CASSLSAHYNEQFF
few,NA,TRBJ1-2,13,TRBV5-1,TGCGCCAGCAGCTTGGAACGAGACTATGGCTACACCTTC,CASSLERDYGYTF
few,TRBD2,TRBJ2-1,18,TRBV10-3,TGTGCCATCAGTGAGGGGGCTAGCGGGGGGCCGGTCTACAATGAGCAGTTCTTC,CAISEGASGGPVYNEQFF
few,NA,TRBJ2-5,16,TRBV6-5,TGTGCCAGCAGTCTTCTTAGGACCAACTTAGGAGAGACCCAGTACTTC,CASSLLRTNLGETQYF
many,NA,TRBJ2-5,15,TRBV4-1,TGCGCCAGCAGCCAAGATAATTGGGGGCGAGAGACCCAGTACTTC,CASSQDNWGRETQYF
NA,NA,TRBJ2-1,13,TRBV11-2,TGTGCCAGCAGCTTAGAGGTGAGGGGTGAGCAGTTCTTC,CASSLEVRGEQFF
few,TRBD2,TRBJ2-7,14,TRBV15,TGTGCCACCAGCCCCGGGACTATCCGTTGGAAGCAGTACTTC,CATSPGTIRWKQYF
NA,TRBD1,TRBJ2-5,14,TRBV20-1,TGCAGTGCTCGGACAGGGGGCTACCAAGAGACCCAGTACTTC,CSARTGGYQETQYF
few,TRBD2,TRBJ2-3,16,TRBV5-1,TGCGCCAGCAGCACTAAAACCGGGACTATGGGAGATACGCAGTATTTT,CASSTKTGTMGDTQYF
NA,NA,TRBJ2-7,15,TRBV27,TGTGCCAGCAGTTTAACCGGGACTTCGGGCTACGAGCAGTACTTC,CASSLTGTSGYEQYF
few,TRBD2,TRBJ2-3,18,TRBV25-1,TGTGCCAGCAGTGAATGGCCTAGCGGGGGGGCTATCACAGATACGCAGTATTTT,CASSEWPSGGAITDTQYF
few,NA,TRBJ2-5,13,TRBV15,TGTGCCACCAGCAGAGTTAGACAGGAGACCCAGTACTTC,CATSRVRQETQYF
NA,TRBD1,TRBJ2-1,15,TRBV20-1,TGCAGTGCTGGGACCCCGACAGGGGGGTACAATGAGCAGTTCTTC,CSAGTPTGGYNEQFF
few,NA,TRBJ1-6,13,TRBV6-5,TGTGCCAGCAGGGATCAGCGGAATTCGCCCCTCCACTTT,CASRDQRNSPLHF
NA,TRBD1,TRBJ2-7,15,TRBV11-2,TGTGCCAGCAGCTTAGGGCGGACAGGAGAATACGAGCAGTACTTC,CASSLGRTGEYEQYF
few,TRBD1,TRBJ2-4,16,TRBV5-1,TGCGCCAGCAGCTTCGCTACGACAGGGGGCAGGGACATTCAGTACTTC,CASSFATTGGRDIQYF
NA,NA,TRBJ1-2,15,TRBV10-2,TGCGCCAGCAGTGAGTCGACGGACAGCCTCAGCGGCTACACCTTC,CASSESTDSLSGYTF
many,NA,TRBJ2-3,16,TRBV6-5,TGTGCCAGCAGTTACTCCGTGGCTAGCGGCACAGATACGCAGTATTTT,CASSYSVASGTDTQYF
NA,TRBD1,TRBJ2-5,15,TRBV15,TGTGCCACCAGCAGGGAAGGACAGGGGCAAGAGACCCAGTACTTC,CATSREGQGQETQYF
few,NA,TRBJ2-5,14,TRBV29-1,TGCAGCGTTCGACCCGGGGCCGTCCAGGGGACCCAGTACTTC,CSVRPGAVQGTQYF
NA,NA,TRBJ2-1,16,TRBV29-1,TGCAGCGTTGAAGATTTCGGGATACGCCTCTACAATGAGCAGTTCTTC,CSVEDFGIRLYNEQFF
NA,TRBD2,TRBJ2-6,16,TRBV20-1,TGCAGTGCCAACCCGGGGGGGAACTCTGGGGCCAACGTCCTGACTTTC,CSANPGGNSGANVLTF
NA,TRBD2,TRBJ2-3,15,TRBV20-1,TGCAGTGCTGGACTAGCGGGGTCGCGGAGTTTTACGCAGTATTTT,CSAGLAGSRSFTQYF
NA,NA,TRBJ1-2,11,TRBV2,TGTGCTTCCGGCCAGGGGCATGGCTACACCTTC,CASGQGHGYTF